Below, one T cell receptor (beta chain) is given with its context. Its antigen is unidentified. The data were taken from a study of PD-1 blockade in mismatch repair-deficient tumors. Turning to the study itself: Patients had about eleven mismatch repair-deficient cancer types and were previously treated and progressing. The study's findings and limits: After pembrolizumab, tumor-resident clones rose rapidly, then generally contracted before radiologic responses.

Method: immunoSEQ multiplex PCR; TCRdb's copy keeps in-frame clones and lacks some. Among under 25,000 clones listed, approximately 80% were seen once. All patients were mismatch repair deficient, assessed by either PCR or immunohistochemistry. Three pembrolizumab responders had their TCRs sequenced. J lost 5 bases, V lost 5 bases, and 3 bases had no gene match. Germline V gives CDR1 LNHDA, CDR2 SQIVND (reference sequence). The CDR3 covers 13 residues. The sequenced sample was PBMCs, obtained 52 weeks after starting pembrolizumab. V gene TRBV19 combines with J gene TRBJ1-5; the match to TRBD1 covers 7 bases. This TCR was recovered from an adult with mismatch repair-deficient cancer. The CDR3 sequence: CASSDREDQPQHF. In DNA, the CDR3 is TGTGCCAGTAGTGACAGGGAGGATCAGCCCCAGCATTTT. Full variable domain (remainder filled in from reference TRBV19 and TRBJ1-5): DGGITQSPKYLFRKEGQNVTLSCEQNLNHDAMYWYRQDPGQGLRLIYYSQIVNDFQKGDIAEGYSVSREKKESFPLTVTSAQKNPTAFYLCASSDREDQPQHFGDGTRLSIL.